This T cell receptor (beta chain) appears in the sequencing data of a study of Ad26.COV2.S vaccination and SARS-CoV-2 variants. Whole-study context: Ad26.COV2.S, an intramuscular injection, was given once or twice 56 days apart. Overall study findings and caveats: Vaccinees showed greater spike-specific TCR breadth than placebo recipients.

Assay used: immunoSEQ multiplex PCR; TCRdb lists only in-frame clones, some missing. The table includes around 250,000 clones, about 83% detected once. This clone was observed a handful of times. The antigen is not known. This CDR3 comprises 11 residues. The ends were cut back, 6 bases at V and 7 bases at J, with 12 bases in the middle. From germline, CDR1 is DFQATT and CDR2 SNEGSKA (reference sequence). Treatment meaning: some 20 received Ad26.COV2.S at low or high dose, single or two shots; 5 received placebo; per-sample allocation not given. At day 63 after the first vaccine or placebo injection, samples were drawn. Cohort 1b enrolled adults aged 18-55 years in Boston.

The sample in question was peripheral blood, obtained in a trial of Ad26.COV2.S vaccine versus placebo. This TCR came from a person aged 18-60 years who received the Ad26.COV2.S COVID-19 vaccine or a placebo. This chain joins TRBV20-1 and TRBJ2-5; possibly TRBD2 for D (5 bases). CDR3 amino acids: CSADSLGTQYF. The CDR3 DNA reads as TGCAGTGCGGACTCCCTCGGGACCCAGTACTTC.